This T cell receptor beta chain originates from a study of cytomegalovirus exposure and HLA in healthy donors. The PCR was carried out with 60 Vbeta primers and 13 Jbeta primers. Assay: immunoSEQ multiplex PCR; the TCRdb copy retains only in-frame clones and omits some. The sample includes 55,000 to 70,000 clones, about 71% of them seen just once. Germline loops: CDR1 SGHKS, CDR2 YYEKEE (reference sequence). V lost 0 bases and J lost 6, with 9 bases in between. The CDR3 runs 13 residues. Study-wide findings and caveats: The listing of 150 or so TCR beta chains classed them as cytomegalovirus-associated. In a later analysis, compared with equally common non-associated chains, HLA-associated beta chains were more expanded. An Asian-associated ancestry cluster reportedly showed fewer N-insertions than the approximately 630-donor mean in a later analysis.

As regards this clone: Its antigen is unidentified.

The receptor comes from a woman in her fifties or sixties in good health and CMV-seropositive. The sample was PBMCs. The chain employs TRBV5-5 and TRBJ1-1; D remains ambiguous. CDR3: CASSLAAGPEAFF. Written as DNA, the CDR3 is TGTGCCAGCAGCTTGGCGGCAGGCCCTGAAGCTTTCTTT.